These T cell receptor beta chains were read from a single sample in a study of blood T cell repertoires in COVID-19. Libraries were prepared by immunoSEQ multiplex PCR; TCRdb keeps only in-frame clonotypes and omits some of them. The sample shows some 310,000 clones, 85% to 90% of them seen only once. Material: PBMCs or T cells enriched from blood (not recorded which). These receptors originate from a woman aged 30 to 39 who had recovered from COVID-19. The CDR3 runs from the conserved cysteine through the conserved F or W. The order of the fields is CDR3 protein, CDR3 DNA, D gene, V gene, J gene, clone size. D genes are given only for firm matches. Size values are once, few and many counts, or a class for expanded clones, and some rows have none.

CASSLRRQGYGYTF	TGTGCCAGCAGCTTAAGGAGACAGGGCTATGGCTACACCTTC	TRBD1	TRBV11-1	TRBJ1-2	NA
CASSQQGATEAFF	TGCGCCAGCAGCCAGCAGGGCGCCACTGAAGCTTTCTTT	NA	TRBV4-1	TRBJ1-1	NA
CASKIGGRGTDTQYF	TGTGCCAGCAAAATCGGAGGCCGGGGGACAGATACGCAGTATTTT	NA	TRBV6-5	TRBJ2-3	NA
CASSLQTGLAGVHNEQFF	TGTGCCAGCAGCTTACAGACAGGACTAGCGGGAGTGCACAATGAGCAGTTCTTC	TRBD2	TRBV7-6	TRBJ2-1	NA
CATSRDVQGRGTNEKLFF	TGTGCCACCAGCAGAGATGTACAGGGCCGCGGTACTAATGAAAAACTGTTTTTT	NA	TRBV15	TRBJ1-4	NA
CASSDPLGQGVGETQYF	TGTGCCAGCAGTGATCCCCTGGGACAGGGGGTGGGGGAGACCCAGTACTTC	TRBD1	TRBV25-1	TRBJ2-5	NA
CASTMVSTSTYEQYF	TGTGCCAGCACCATGGTGTCGACATCTACCTACGAGCAGTACTTC	NA	TRBV28	TRBJ2-7	NA
CASSYSFNYGYTF	TGTGCCAGCAGCTACTCCTTTAACTATGGCTACACCTTC	NA	TRBV7-2	TRBJ1-2	NA
CATSRPPSTQYF	TGTGCCACCAGCAGACCTCCGTCTACGCAGTATTTT	NA	TRBV15	TRBJ2-3	once
CSARHTHEQFF	TGCAGTGCTAGGCATACACATGAGCAGTTCTTC	NA	TRBV20-1	TRBJ2-1	NA
CASSPRGQGSQPQHF	TGTGCCAGCAGCCCAAGGGGACAGGGAAGTCAGCCCCAGCATTTT	TRBD1	TRBV5-6	TRBJ1-5	once
CASSQYRAQGTDTQYF	TGCGCCAGCAGCCAATACCGGGCTCAGGGAACAGATACGCAGTATTTT	NA	TRBV5-1	TRBJ2-3	NA
CASSPWTSGGTDTQYF	TGTGCCAGCAGCCCCTGGACTAGCGGGGGCACAGATACGCAGTATTTT	TRBD2	TRBV9	TRBJ2-3	NA
CASRLFIRDRGISGANVLTF	TGTGCAAGTCGCTTATTCATAAGGGACAGGGGGATCTCTGGGGCCAACGTCCTGACTTTC	NA	TRBV12-2	TRBJ2-6	NA
CASSWIAGPHYNEQFF	TGTGCCAGCAGTTGGATAGCGGGACCTCACTACAATGAGCAGTTCTTC	TRBD2	TRBV27	TRBJ2-1	NA
CASRKGLAGEETQYF	TGTGCCAGCAGGAAGGGACTAGCGGGAGAAGAGACCCAGTACTTC	TRBD2	TRBV2	TRBJ2-5	NA
CATTSQGLIDTQYF	TGTGCCACCACGAGCCAGGGATTGATAGATACGCAGTATTTT	NA	TRBV15	TRBJ2-3	NA
CAWSGTFDQPQHF	TGTGCCTGGAGTGGGACATTCGATCAGCCCCAGCATTTT	NA	TRBV30	TRBJ1-5	NA
CASSIREIRQETQYF	TGTGCCAGCAGCATACGGGAGATCCGCCAAGAGACCCAGTACTTC	NA	TRBV13	TRBJ2-5	NA
CASSFNGQGLNSPLHF	TGTGCCAGCAGTTTCAATGGACAGGGTTTGAATTCACCCCTCCACTTT	TRBD1	TRBV27	TRBJ1-6	NA
CASSLLGDSPLHF	TGTGCCAGCAGTTTATTGGGAGATTCACCCCTCCACTTT	NA	TRBV28	TRBJ1-6	few
CASSLQGHTGELFF	TGTGCTAGCAGCTTACAGGGGCACACCGGGGAGCTGTTTTTT	TRBD1	TRBV7-7	TRBJ2-2	NA
CASRFSGTVLPNEQFF	TGTGCCAGTAGATTTTCCGGGACAGTTCTACCTAATGAGCAGTTCTTC	TRBD1	TRBV19	TRBJ2-1	NA
CAWNLASSYNEQFF	TGTGCCTGGAATTTAGCAAGCTCCTACAATGAGCAGTTCTTC	NA	TRBV30	TRBJ2-1	NA
CASSWTSARSSYNEQFF	TGTGCCAGCAGCTGGACTAGCGCCCGAAGCTCCTACAATGAGCAGTTCTTC	TRBD2	TRBV13	TRBJ2-1	once
CASSLRQGYEQYF	TGTGCCAGCAGTTTACGACAGGGCTACGAGCAGTACTTC	TRBD1	TRBV28	TRBJ2-7	NA
CASSQDKGFFGNTIYF	TGCGCCAGCAGCCAAGATAAGGGGTTCTTTGGAAACACCATATATTTT	NA	TRBV4-1	TRBJ1-3	NA